The source of this TCR beta chain is a study of cytotoxic CD8 clonotypes in ibrutinib-treated CLL. The study's findings and limits: Researchers report that baseline clonality outpaced age-matched healthy donors and tracked circulating CD8+ T-cell counts.

With regard to this clone: No antigen is known for it.

The table came from immunoSEQ multiplex PCR; TCRdb's copy has only in-frame clones and leaves some out. This sample has about 25,000 clones, with 85% found just once. Germline V lookup: CDR1 MNHEY, CDR2 SVGAGI. The V end lost 0 bases, the J end lost 7 bases, and 12 bases lay between the germline ends. The CDR3 is made up of 15 amino acids. The rearrangement joins TRBV6-5 to TRBJ2-2; perhaps TRBD1 as D (6 bases). The sequence was obtained from a human donor with chronic lymphocytic leukemia. Source: PBMCs, taken after 24 months of ibrutinib treatment. Here the CDR3 reads CASSYSTTGIGELFF. The DNA for the CDR3 is TGTGCCAGCAGTTACTCGACAACAGGGATCGGGGAGCTGTTTTTT.